These 9 T cell receptor beta chains were sequenced from one sample in a study of T-cell memory formation after mild COVID-19. TCRdb re-derived calls from the 5' RACE reads in MiXCR, one entry per CDR3 protein. The data hold around 200,000 distinct CDR3 sequences, with roughly 18% observed a single time. The sample consisted of PBMCs or a T cell subset sorted from them (not recorded which). These receptor sequences come from a man in his late teens or twenties who had mild COVID-19 (a few samples of this study predate the infection). Cell type and time point are not known.

This sequence joins TRBV12-3 or TRBV12-4 and TRBJ2-7; 7 bases are a match to TRBD2. J gave up 4 bases and V 6 bases, and 0 bases lay outside the gene matches. The CDR3 loop spans 11 amino acids. The CDR3 DNA sequence: TGTGCCAGCAGGGGGGGGTACGAGCAGTACTTC. It specifies CASRGGYEQYF.

This clonotype was seen a few times. The chain recombines TRBV20-1 with TRBJ2-3; no reliable D call. Germline V lookup: CDR1 DFQATT, CDR2 SNEGSKA (reference sequence). This CDR3 spans 13 amino acids. The V end was cut by 5 bases, the J end by 0 bases, with 9 bases between. The DNA for the CDR3 is TGCAGTGCTCGTGACGGGAGCACAGATACGCAGTATTTT. This translates into CSARDGSTDTQYF.

The chain uses TRBV2 and TRBJ1-5; 8 nucleotides align to TRBD1. J gave up 5 bases and V 5 bases, and 2 bases lay outside the gene matches. The germline V gene encodes CDR1 SNHLY and CDR2 FYNNEI. The CDR3 covers 13 residues. CDR3 DNA sequence: TGTGCCAGCAGTAACAGGGGGGATCAGCCCCAGCATTTT. Its protein product is CASSNRGDQPQHF.

The chain couples TRBV2 to TRBJ2-5, with TRBD1 matching 7 bases. The germline gives CDR1 SNHLY, CDR2 FYNNEI. Trimming took 6 bases from V and 4 from J; bases not matched to a gene: 5. The CDR3 sequence is 13 residues long. The CDR3 sequence: CASSANRGETQYF. The DNA of the CDR3 is TGTGCCAGCAGCGCCAACAGGGGAGAGACCCAGTACTTC.

This clonotype appeared a few times. The rearrangement uses TRBV4-2 and TRBJ2-1; D unresolved. In germline, CDR1 is LGHNA, CDR2 YNFKEQ. The germline V and J ends were trimmed by 0 bases and 10 bases, with 10 bases remaining between them. CDR3 size: 13 residues. DNA of the CDR3: TGTGCCAGCAGCCAAGATTCGGCGAGCGAGCAGTTCTTC. This encodes CASSQDSASEQFF.

This clonotype was found many times. The chain joins TRBV15 to TRBJ2-3, with D unresolved. This CDR3 region has 12 residues. Between the trimmed V and J ends, which lost 0 bases and 6 bases, there was a span of 4 bases. The germline V gene has CDR1 LNHNV and CDR2 YYDKDF (reference sequence). This CDR3 is CATSRDQDTQYF. Here the CDR3 DNA reads TGTGCCACCAGCAGAGATCAGGATACGCAGTATTTT.

The table lists this clonotype with a few counts. This chain joins TRBV5-1 and TRBJ2-7; 9 nucleotides line up with TRBD1. The CDR3 is 14 residues long. V was clipped by 4 bases and J by 6 bases; unmatched bases: 8. Germline assignment: CDR1 SGHRS and CDR2 YFSETQ. This CDR3 reads CASSNGQGRCEQYV. For the CDR3, the DNA is TGCGCCAGCAGCAATGGACAGGGGCGATGCGAGCAGTACGTC.

The chain has TRBV18 and TRBJ2-3; D is unclear. This CDR3 comprises 14 residues. The germline gives CDR1 KGHSH, CDR2 LQKENI. V was pared by 3 bases and J by 1 base, with 8 bases between. As DNA, the CDR3 is TGTGCCAGCTCACCTCCCAAGGGCACAGATACGCAGTATTTT. Translated, it gives CASSPPKGTDTQYF.

This clonotype was seen more than once but under ten times. This chain uses TRBV5-1 with TRBJ1-1; D is unresolved. Germline CDR1 reads SGHRS; CDR2 reads YFSETQ. The CDR3 covers 15 residues. Trimming took 0 bases from V and 1 from J, leaving 10 bases between them. The CDR3 DNA reads as TGCGCCAGCAGCTTGGAAGGACTCAGGAACACTGAAGCTTTCTTT. As protein: CASSLEGLRNTEAFF.